The 8 T cell receptor beta chains given below trace back to one sample, sequenced in a study of T cells in localized non-small cell lung cancer. Here immunoSEQ multiplex PCR was the method, and the copy in TCRdb shows in-frame clones only, minus some. This sample has 75,000 to 95,000 clones, with about nine tenths found just once. The specimen was peripheral blood, collected before any cancer treatment. These TCRs come from a man aged 35-69 years with stage I squamous cell lung carcinoma.

The V gene is TRBV14, the J gene TRBJ1-5, with D maybe TRBD1 (6 bases). CDR1 and CDR2 (germline): SGHDN, FVKESK. This CDR3 comprises 16 residues. V lost 1 base and J lost 6, with 16 bases in between. CDR3 sequence: CASSQVGGNLGQPQHF. The CDR3 DNA is TGTGCCAGCAGCCAAGTAGGGGGGAACCTTGGTCAGCCCCAGCATTTT.

The rearrangement links TRBV28 to TRBJ1-1; TRBD1 aligns across 9 bases. Germline V gene lookup returns CDR1 MDHEN and CDR2 SYDVKM. The CDR3 extends over 12 amino acids. V lost 5 bases to trimming and J lost 11 bases; unmatched junction nucleotides: 6. The CDR3: CASSKGQGNAFF. The CDR3 nucleotides are TGTGCCAGCAGTAAGGGACAGGGAAACGCTTTCTTT.

The J gene is TRBJ1-5, the V gene TRBV6-5; D gene ambiguous. Germline values: CDR1 MNHEY, CDR2 SVGAGI. Trimming took 0 bases from V and 1 from J, leaving 4 bases between them. This CDR3 has 14 amino acids. CDR3 loop: CASSYSQSNQPQHF. CDR3 coding DNA: TGTGCCAGCAGTTACTCACAAAGCAATCAGCCCCAGCATTTT.

The V call is TRBV6-6, the J call TRBJ1-2; 8 nucleotides agree with TRBD1. Germline lookup yields CDR1 MNHNY and CDR2 SVGAGI (reference sequence). The CDR3 consists of 15 residues. Trimming at V came to 7 bases and at J to 4 bases, leaving 11 bases not matched to a gene. Written as DNA, the CDR3 is TGTGCCAGCACCCTAGGTGGACAGGGAGGCTATGGCTACACCTTC. The encoded protein is CASTLGGQGGYGYTF.

The chain joins TRBV20-1 to TRBJ1-1; D unresolved. Trimming left V 1 base short and J 8 bases short, with 8 bases between. This CDR3 has 11 residues. Germline CDR1 is DFQATT and CDR2 is SNEGSKA (reference sequence). Written as DNA, the CDR3 is TGCAGTGCTAGAGCTCTGGGGGAAGCTTTCTTT. This gives the protein CSARALGEAFF.

The chain combines TRBV4-1 with TRBJ2-2; the D gene is possibly TRBD2 (6 bases). CDR1 and CDR2 (germline): MGHRA, YSYEKL. V lost 4 bases and J lost 3, with 21 bases in between. The CDR3 is 18 residues long. CDR3: CASSLRNGEAGDTGELFF. The CDR3 DNA reads TGCGCCAGCAGCCTCCGAAACGGGGAGGCAGGAGACACCGGGGAGCTGTTTTTT.

The chain is built from TRBV11-2 and TRBJ1-6; TRBD1 might be the D (5 bases). The CDR3 is 15 amino acids. Germline V gene sequence: CDR1 SGHAT, CDR2 FQNNGV. Deletions cut 3 bases from V and 3 bases from J, with 9 bases between. CDR3 residues: CASSLGQNYNSPLHF. The CDR3 DNA is TGTGCCAGCAGCTTGGGGCAGAACTATAATTCACCCCTCCACTTT.

This sequence joins TRBV19 and TRBJ1-1; the D is unclear. The CDR3 is 12 residues long. Trimming took off 4 bases at V and 6 bases at J, with 9 bases between the two ends. The germline V gene encodes CDR1 LNHDA and CDR2 SQIVND (reference sequence). Here the CDR3 reads CASSTYNAEAFF. The DNA for the CDR3 is TGTGCCAGTAGTACGTACAACGCTGAAGCTTTCTTT. Supplemented by reference TRBV19 and TRBJ1-1, the full variable domain reads DGGITQSPKYLFRKEGQNVTLSCEQNLNHDAMYWYRQDPGQGLRLIYYSQIVNDFQKGDIAEGYSVSREKKESFPLTVTSAQKNPTAFYLCASSTYNAEAFFGQGTRLTVV.